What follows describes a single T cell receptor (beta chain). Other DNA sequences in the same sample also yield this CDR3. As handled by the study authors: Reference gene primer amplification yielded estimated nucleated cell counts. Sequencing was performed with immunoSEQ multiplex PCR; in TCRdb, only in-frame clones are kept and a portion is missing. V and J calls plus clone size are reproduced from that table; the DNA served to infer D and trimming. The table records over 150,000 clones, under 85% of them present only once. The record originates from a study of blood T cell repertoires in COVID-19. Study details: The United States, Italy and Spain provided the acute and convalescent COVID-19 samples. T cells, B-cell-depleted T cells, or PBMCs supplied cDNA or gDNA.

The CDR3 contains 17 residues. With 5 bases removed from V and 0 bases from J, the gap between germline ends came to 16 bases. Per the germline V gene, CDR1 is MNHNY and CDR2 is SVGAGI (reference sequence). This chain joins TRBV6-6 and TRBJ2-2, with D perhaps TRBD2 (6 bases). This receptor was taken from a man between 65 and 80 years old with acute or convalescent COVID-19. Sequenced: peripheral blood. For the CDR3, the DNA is TGTGCCAGCAGTCCCATGCGTGCGGGAACGAACACCGGGGAGCTGTTTTTT. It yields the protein CASSPMRAGTNTGELFF.